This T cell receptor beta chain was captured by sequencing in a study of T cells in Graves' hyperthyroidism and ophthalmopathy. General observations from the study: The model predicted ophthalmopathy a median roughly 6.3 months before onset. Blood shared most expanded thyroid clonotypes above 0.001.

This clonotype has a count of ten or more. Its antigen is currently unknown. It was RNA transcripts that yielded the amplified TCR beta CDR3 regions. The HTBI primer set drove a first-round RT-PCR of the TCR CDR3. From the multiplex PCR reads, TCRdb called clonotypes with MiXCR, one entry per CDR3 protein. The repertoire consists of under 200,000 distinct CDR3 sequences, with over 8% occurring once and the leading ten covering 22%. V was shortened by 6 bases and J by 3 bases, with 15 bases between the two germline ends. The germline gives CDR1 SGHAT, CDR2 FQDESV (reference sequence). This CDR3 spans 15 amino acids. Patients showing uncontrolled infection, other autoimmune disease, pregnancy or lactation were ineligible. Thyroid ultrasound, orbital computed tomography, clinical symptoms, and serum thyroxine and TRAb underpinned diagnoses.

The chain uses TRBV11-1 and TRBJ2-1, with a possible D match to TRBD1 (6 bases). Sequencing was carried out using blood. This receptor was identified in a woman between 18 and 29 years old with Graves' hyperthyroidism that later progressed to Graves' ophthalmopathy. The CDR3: CASRPRTDVYNEQFF. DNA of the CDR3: TGTGCCAGCAGACCGAGGACAGACGTCTACAATGAGCAGTTCTTC.